This T cell receptor beta chain originates from a study of metastatic and nonmetastatic thyroid tumors. Background on the study: Blood and tumor or nodule tissue repertoires from malignant and benign thyroid patients were compared.

No treatment had been given to any patient before thyroid surgery. Regarding this clone: Its matching antigen is unknown. Relative to the germline gene, one junction end is altered; a read error may explain this.

Germline V gene lookup returns CDR1 LNHNV and CDR2 YYDKDF (reference sequence). This CDR3 region has 14 residues. TCRdb recomputed clones from the PCR reads via MiXCR. The sample contains 25,000 to 30,000 clones, just under 15% of which appear only once. Study-wide results and limits: According to reports, the diversity of TCR beta was significantly higher in malignant thyroid tumors than in benign nodules, and this held in both blood and tumor samples.

The TCR was taken from a female donor with papillary thyroid cancer or a benign thyroid nodule (not recorded which). Some clones in this sample may be carry-over from other donors' samples. What was sequenced was blood. The chain employs TRBV15 and TRBJ2-7; D is undetermined. The DNA of the CDR3 is TGTGCCGCCAGCACCCACGGCCCTAAATACGAGCAGTACTTC. Its protein product is CAASTHGPKYEQYF.